The rows below give T cell receptor beta chains drawn from one sample of a study of Tregs in tolerant kidney transplant recipients. Clones were read by immunoSEQ multiplex PCR, and TCRdb kept only the in-frame ones, dropping some. The sample contains 55,000 to 80,000 clones, approximately 98% of which appear only once. Sample: Tregs from blood, taken before the transplant. These receptors all stem from a human donor who received a combined kidney and bone marrow transplant. Both conserved end residues are part of each CDR3. A D gene is named only where the DNA matches it firmly. The size entry is marked missing in some rows and otherwise reads once, few, many or a size class.

.	TRBV5-5	TRBJ1-2	once	TGTGCCAGCAGCTTTATTGCCTCACCGAGCTATGGCTACACCTTC	CASSFIASPSYGYTF
.	TRBV15	TRBJ1-1	.	TGTGCCACGTGGCAGGGGAGTAAGAACACTGAAGCTTTCTTT	CATWQGSKNTEAFF
TRBD2	TRBV18	TRBJ2-1	.	TGTGCCAGCTCACCCCGGACTAGCGGGGGGCCGCAATACAACAATGAGCAGTTCTTC	CASSPRTSGGPQYNNEQFF
.	TRBV5-1	TRBJ2-1	.	TGCGCCAGCAGCTTCCTCGGACCGGCGGGCAATGAGCAGTTCTTC	CASSFLGPAGNEQFF
TRBD1	TRBV6-5	TRBJ1-1	.	TGTGCCAGCAGTTACTCGAGGTGGACAGGGAATGCTTTCTTT	CASSYSRWTGNAFF
.	TRBV20-1	TRBJ2-1	.	TGCAGTGCTAGCCGGGACAATGAGCAGTTCTTC	CSASRDNEQFF
.	TRBV13	TRBJ1-1	.	TGTGCCAGCACGGACAGCACCATGAACACTGAAGCTTTCTTT	CASTDSTMNTEAFF
TRBD2	TRBV18	TRBJ2-3	.	TGTGCCAGCTCATTGATAGCGGGAGATGGAGATACGCAGTATTTT	CASSLIAGDGDTQYF
.	TRBV6-1	TRBJ2-1	.	TGTGCCAGCACTCCCTCCAGCGGTGACAATGAGCAGTTCTTC	CASTPSSGDNEQFF
.	TRBV4-1	TRBJ1-2	.	TGCGCCAGCAGCCAAGTCGGGGGGTGGGGCTACACCTTC	CASSQVGGWGYTF
.	TRBV27	TRBJ2-2	.	TGTGCCAGCAGTATAACTAGGAGAACCGGGGAGCTGTTTTTT	CASSITRRTGELFF
TRBD1	TRBV5-4	TRBJ1-1	.	TGTGCCAGCAGCTCGGACAGGGGGCGAAAGGAGGCCCTTGAAGCTTTCTTT	CASSSDRGRKEALEAFF
.	TRBV7-2	TRBJ2-5	.	TGTGCCAGCAGTCCCTTTAGCGGACAAGAGACCCAGTACTTC	CASSPFSGQETQYF
TRBD1	TRBV6-5	TRBJ1-1	.	TGTGCCAGCAGTTTTACAGGGGGCGGCACCCCTTTCTTT	CASSFTGGGTPFF
.	TRBV19	TRBJ2-6	.	TGTGCCAGTAGTATAGTGAGCTCTGGGGCCAACGTCCTGACTTTC	CASSIVSSGANVLTF
TRBD1	TRBV29-1	TRBJ1-2	.	TGCAGCGCTACAGGGGGGGACTATGGCTACACCTTC	CSATGGDYGYTF
TRBD1	TRBV29-1	TRBJ1-4	.	TGCAGCGCCCGCCGGGACAGGGGGTTTGAAAAACTGTTTTTT	CSARRDRGFEKLFF
TRBD2	TRBV4-2	TRBJ2-3	.	TGTGCCAGCAGCCTTACCCCCAGCGGGAGTACAGATACGCAGTATTTT	CASSLTPSGSTDTQYF
.	TRBV9	TRBJ2-7	once	TGTGCCAGCAGCGTGGGCAGGGTGGGTGAGCAGTACTTC	CASSVGRVGEQYF
.	TRBV19	TRBJ1-4	.	TGTGCCAGTAGTAAATTCGGACAGAGTAATGAAAAACTGTTTTTT	CASSKFGQSNEKLFF
.	TRBV11-2	TRBJ2-7	.	TGTGCCAGCAGCTTAGGAGGGGGGGGGCAGTACTTC	CASSLGGGGQYF
TRBD2	TRBV11-2	TRBJ2-7	.	TGTGCCAGCAGCAACGGGAGGGCGGCCTACGAGCAGTACTTC	CASSNGRAAYEQYF
TRBD2	TRBV5-1	TRBJ2-1	few	TGCGCCAGCAGCCCGGGGACTAGCGATGAGCAGTTCTTC	CASSPGTSDEQFF
TRBD2	TRBV9	TRBJ2-1	.	TGTGCCAGCAGCGCCTCGGGCGGGAGAGGTGGTGAGCAGTTCTTC	CASSASGGRGGEQFF
TRBD1	TRBV4-3	TRBJ1-2	.	TGCGCCAGCAGCCAAGACAAGGCGGGACAGACCTATGGCTACACCTTC	CASSQDKAGQTYGYTF
TRBD2	TRBV7-2	TRBJ2-3	.	TGTGCCAGCAGCTTTAAGGTCAAGACTAGCGGGGGGCGCACAGATACGCAGTATTTT	CASSFKVKTSGGRTDTQYF
.	TRBV6-1	TRBJ1-1	.	TGTGCCAGCAGTGCCCTTCAGATGAACACTGAAGCTTTCTTT	CASSALQMNTEAFF
TRBD1	TRBV6-5	TRBJ1-4	.	TGTGCCAGTGGGACAGGAAATGAAAAACTGTTTTTT	CASGTGNEKLFF
.	TRBV9	TRBJ1-1	.	TGTGCCAGCAGCGTAGGCGCAGGGAACACTGAAGCTTTCTTT	CASSVGAGNTEAFF
.	TRBV27	TRBJ2-1	.	TGTGCCAGCAGACTACAGGGCGTCGATGAGCAGTTCTTC	CASRLQGVDEQFF
.	TRBV18	TRBJ1-5	.	TGTGCCAGCTCACCAAATCAAAATCAGCCCCAGCATTTT	CASSPNQNQPQHF
TRBD1	TRBV5-1	TRBJ2-7	.	TGCGCCAGCACAGATGCAGACAGGGGCCCTCGGGAGCAGTACTTC	CASTDADRGPREQYF
TRBD1	TRBV18	TRBJ1-6	.	TGTGCCAGCTCACCCGGACAGGCCCTCCACTTT	CASSPGQALHF
.	TRBV30	TRBJ2-1	.	TGTGCCTGGAGTGTACGTCGGGGGGCGGGCAATGAGCAGTTCTTC	CAWSVRRGAGNEQFF
TRBD1	TRBV19	TRBJ1-5	.	TGTGCCAGTAGTATCCGAAACAGACAGGGAGGAATTCAGCCCCAGCATTTT	CASSIRNRQGGIQPQHF
.	TRBV30	TRBJ2-7	.	TGTGCCTGGAGTGTAATTGGACAGCCGACTCCTCCCTACGAGCAGTACTTC	CAWSVIGQPTPPYEQYF
.	TRBV11-2	TRBJ2-2	.	TGTGCCAGCAGCTTAGTCGCGGGGGCGACCGGGGAGCTGTTTTTT	CASSLVAGATGELFF
.	TRBV18	TRBJ1-3	.	TGTGCCAGCTCTCCCAGTGGAAACACCATATATTTT	CASSPSGNTIYF
.	TRBV28	TRBJ1-3	.	TGTGCCAGTCGCCCGAACCGGGACTCTGGAAACACCATATATTTT	CASRPNRDSGNTIYF
.	TRBV7-3	TRBJ2-3	.	TGTGCCAGCAGCTTAAGAGGGAGAGGCACAGATACGCAGTATTTT	CASSLRGRGTDTQYF
.	TRBV9	TRBJ1-5	.	TGTGCCAGCAGCGTGGCGGGGGCCTTATATCAGCCCCAGCATTTT	CASSVAGALYQPQHF
.	TRBV6-6	TRBJ1-3	.	TGTGCCAGCAGTTACTCACAGGTCTCTGGAAACACCATATATTTT	CASSYSQVSGNTIYF
TRBD2	TRBV6-1	TRBJ2-5	.	TGTGCCAGCAGTGCGATCCTAGCGGGAGGGCCGAGCGAGACCCAGTACTTC	CASSAILAGGPSETQYF